Listed here are 21 T cell receptor beta chains from one sample, sequenced in a study of T-cell reconstitution after alpha-beta-depleted transplantation in children. Researchers prepared the TCRbeta library using unique molecular identifiers, the study reports. TCRdb called the PCR reads again in MiXCR, with one record for every CDR3 protein. Seen here are 250,000 to 300,000 distinct CDR3 sequences, 9.5% to 10% observed once, and the top ten hold about 9.4%. Sequencing used PBMCs from the stem cell graft donor, obtained from the stem cell graft. The source of these receptors is a human donor who donated a stem cell graft to a child with SCID.

This chain uses TRBV5-1 with TRBJ1-1, with 10 bases matching TRBD1. Germline V lookup: CDR1 SGHRS, CDR2 YFSETQ. Unmatched junction bases numbered 9, after V lost 4 bases and J lost 6 bases. This CDR3 region has 15 residues. The CDR3: CASSPDRDRGSEAFF. CDR3 nucleotides: TGCGCCAGCAGCCCAGACCGGGACAGGGGATCTGAAGCTTTCTTT.

The rearrangement joins TRBV10-3 to TRBJ1-1; TRBD1 matches 7 bases. Trimming cost V 5 bases and J 3 bases; bases outside gene matches: 6. Germline V CDR1 and CDR2: ENHRY, SYGVKD. This CDR3 has 14 amino acids. In nucleotides, the CDR3 is TGTGCCATCAGTCCCGACAGGGATTACACTGAAGCTTTCTTT. Its protein is CAISPDRDYTEAFF.

The V gene is TRBV6-4, the J gene TRBJ1-1; D is uncertain. The CDR3 totals 15 residues. The germline gives CDR1 MRHNA, CDR2 SNTAGT. V was cut by 6 bases and J by 1 base, with 15 bases left in between. CDR3 bases: TGTGCCAGCAGAGATGAGAGGACGGCGAACACTGAAGCTTTCTTT. Its translation is CASRDERTANTEAFF.

Regarding this clonotype: Given a much more abundant clone one base away, this may be a read error. The chain combines TRBV6-5 with TRBJ1-5; D is possibly TRBD1 (5 bases). CDR3 length: 14 amino acids. CDR1 is MNHEY and CDR2 is SVGAGI in the germline V gene. V was pared by 2 bases and J by 7 bases, with 12 bases between. CDR3 region: CASSYNQGWQPQHF. Here the CDR3 DNA reads TGTGCCAGCAGTTACAACCAGGGATGGCAGCCCCAGCATTTT.

This clonotype has just a few counts. CDR3 coding DNA: TGTGCCACCAGCCCCCAGGGATCGTACCAAGAGACCCAGTACTTC. Its translation is CATSPQGSYQETQYF. The chain couples TRBV15 to TRBJ2-5; TRBD1 might be the D (5 bases). The germline V gene encodes CDR1 LNHNV and CDR2 YYDKDF (reference sequence). This CDR3 has 15 residues. Trimming left V 5 bases short and J 0 bases short, with 13 bases between.

The J gene is TRBJ1-4, the V gene TRBV5-1, with D perhaps TRBD1 (5 bases). The germline V gene encodes CDR1 SGHRS and CDR2 YFSETQ. Trimming shortened V by 0 bases and J by 14 bases, and 23 bases separated the two germline ends. The CDR3 length is 16 residues. The CDR3 spells CASSLAGNSAGGRLFF. As DNA, the CDR3 is TGCGCCAGCAGCTTGGCAGGAAATTCGGCGGGGGGTCGGCTGTTTTTT.

This clonotype appeared a few times. This chain links TRBV24-1 with TRBJ2-5; D is possibly TRBD1 (6 bases). Trimming took off 2 bases at V and 0 bases at J, with 15 bases between the two ends. CDR3 length: 17 amino acids. Germline V lookup: CDR1 KGHDR, CDR2 SFDVKD. The CDR3 sequence is CATSDSGAGSNQETQYF. The CDR3 DNA reads as TGTGCCACCAGTGATTCAGGGGCCGGGTCGAACCAAGAGACCCAGTACTTC.

This clonotype was detected many times. The rearrangement joins TRBV9 to TRBJ2-7; tentative D call: TRBD1 (6 bases). The CDR3 spans 15 residues. Germline V gene data show CDR1 as SGDLS and CDR2 as YYNGEE. Trimming cost V 3 bases and J 1 base, with 14 bases left between them. CDR3 residues: CASSAGGGKSYEQYF. The CDR3 bases are TGTGCCAGCAGCGCCGGTGGGGGCAAATCCTACGAGCAGTACTTC.

This clonotype occurred a few times. The gene calls are TRBV28 and TRBJ1-5; TRBD1 is a possible D gene (6 bases). Germline CDR1 reads MDHEN; CDR2 reads SYDVKM. This CDR3 comprises 15 residues. V lost 6 bases and J lost 4, with 16 bases in between. CDR3 amino acids: CASSYPRGGNQPQHF. CDR3 in DNA: TGTGCCAGCAGCTACCCCAGGGGTGGGAATCAGCCCCAGCATTTT.

In its sample, this clonotype was seen many times. This chain joins TRBV4-2 and TRBJ2-2; D remains ambiguous. The CDR3 runs to 12 residues. Germline CDR1 reads LGHNA; CDR2 reads YNFKEQ. Deletions cut 1 base from V and 13 bases from J, with 10 bases between. The CDR3 loop is CASSQAEKGLFF. CDR3 DNA: TGTGCCAGCAGCCAAGCAGAGAAAGGGCTGTTTTTT.

This clonotype was seen ten or more times. The rearrangement uses TRBV6-2 or TRBV6-3 and TRBJ2-7; no definite D call. Germline V gene data show CDR1 as MNHEY and CDR2 as SVGEGT. Trimming cost V 1 base and J 4 bases, with 5 bases left between them. The CDR3 covers 12 residues. CDR3 DNA: TGTGCCAGCAGTTACTTTGATTACGAGCAGTACTTC. Its translation: CASSYFDYEQYF.

This clonotype was seen many times. The chain is built from TRBV6-1 and TRBJ2-1; maybe TRBD2 (6 bases). V gave up 6 bases and J gave up 0 bases, with 15 bases separating them. Germline V gene lookup returns CDR1 MNHNS and CDR2 SASEGT. CDR3 length: 16 amino acids. The CDR3 coding sequence is TGTGCCAGCAGAGAGGGACTCCAGAGCTCCTACAATGAGCAGTTCTTC. It is translated as CASREGLQSSYNEQFF.

This clonotype was seen more than once but under ten times. The V call is TRBV7-2, the J call TRBJ2-5; D perhaps matches TRBD2 (5 bases). This CDR3 is 15 amino acids long. CDR1 and CDR2 from the germline V gene are SGHTA and FQGNSA. V was pared by 1 base and J by 4 bases, with 13 bases between. The CDR3: CASSLVRVGSETQYF. The CDR3 DNA reads TGTGCCAGCAGCTTAGTGAGGGTAGGGTCAGAGACCCAGTACTTC.

This clonotype was observed a handful of times. The V and J genes are TRBV7-9 and TRBJ2-7; no reliable D call. Germline CDR1 reads SEHNR; CDR2 reads FQNEAQ (reference sequence). V was trimmed by 6 bases and J by 5 bases, leaving 14 bases between them. The length of the CDR3 is 13 residues. CDR3 residues: CASSSDYDNEQYF. The CDR3 bases are TGTGCCAGCAGTTCCGATTATGATAACGAGCAGTACTTC.

The chain joins TRBV7-9 to TRBJ2-7, with D perhaps matching TRBD1 (5 bases). Trimming removed 5 bases from V and 2 bases from J, with 7 bases in between. The CDR3 has 12 amino acids. From germline, CDR1 is SEHNR and CDR2 FQNEAQ (reference sequence). CDR3 DNA sequence: TGTGCCAGCAGCACGGACACCTACGAGCAGTACTTC. This encodes CASSTDTYEQYF.

This clonotype was detected a few times. The CDR3 spells CASSLYLLAGTDTQYF. In DNA, the CDR3 is TGCGCCAGCAGCTTGTATTTACTAGCGGGCACAGATACGCAGTATTTT. The chain employs TRBV5-1 and TRBJ2-3; 8 nucleotides agree with TRBD2. V gave up 1 base and J gave up 1 base; unmatched junction bases: 5. Germline CDR1 reads SGHRS; CDR2 reads YFSETQ. CDR3 size: 16 residues.

The genes are TRBV12-3 or TRBV12-4 and TRBJ2-3, with D possibly matching TRBD2 (5 bases). Trimming pared 3 bases from V and 5 bases from J, leaving 9 bases between. CDR3 length: 13 residues. The CDR3 loop reads CASSFSGRDTQYF. CDR3 nucleotides: TGTGCCAGCAGTTTTTCTGGGAGAGATACGCAGTATTTT.

This clonotype was observed a few times. This CDR3 is CASSLTGTPYNEQFF. Written as DNA, the CDR3 is TGTGCCAGCAGTCTCACGGGAACCCCCTACAATGAGCAGTTCTTC. V usage is TRBV27 and J usage is TRBJ2-1; possible D gene TRBD2, 5 bases. There are 15 residues in the CDR3. Germline loops: CDR1 MNHEY, CDR2 SMNVEV (reference sequence). V dropped 5 bases and J dropped 2 bases, with 13 bases sitting between them.

This clonotype was recorded at least ten times. This sequence joins TRBV28 and TRBJ1-5; the D gene is possibly TRBD1 (6 bases). The CDR3 runs to 16 residues. From germline, CDR1 is MDHEN and CDR2 SYDVKM. V dropped 5 bases and J dropped 6 bases, with 20 bases sitting between them. CDR3 residues: CASSLGRRGSGQPQHF. Here the CDR3 DNA reads TGTGCCAGCAGTCTAGGGCGAAGGGGGTCCGGTCAGCCCCAGCATTTT.

This clonotype showed up many times. This chain links TRBV20-1 with TRBJ2-7; 7 nucleotides match TRBD1. The CDR3 covers 12 residues. Trimming took 4 bases from V and 6 from J; bases not matched to a gene: 6. In germline, CDR1 is DFQATT, CDR2 SNEGSKA (reference sequence). The CDR3 coding sequence is TGCAGTGCTATCAAGGGGGCAACCGAGCAGTACTTC. As protein: CSAIKGATEQYF.

This clonotype was seen a handful of times. The chain uses TRBV9 and TRBJ1-3; no clear D gene. The CDR3 totals 14 residues. Trimming cost V 0 bases and J 0 bases, with 4 bases left between them. CDR1 and CDR2 (germline): SGDLS, YYNGEE. The CDR3 here is CASSVGSSGNTIYF. For the CDR3, the DNA is TGTGCCAGCAGCGTAGGTAGCTCTGGAAACACCATATATTTT.